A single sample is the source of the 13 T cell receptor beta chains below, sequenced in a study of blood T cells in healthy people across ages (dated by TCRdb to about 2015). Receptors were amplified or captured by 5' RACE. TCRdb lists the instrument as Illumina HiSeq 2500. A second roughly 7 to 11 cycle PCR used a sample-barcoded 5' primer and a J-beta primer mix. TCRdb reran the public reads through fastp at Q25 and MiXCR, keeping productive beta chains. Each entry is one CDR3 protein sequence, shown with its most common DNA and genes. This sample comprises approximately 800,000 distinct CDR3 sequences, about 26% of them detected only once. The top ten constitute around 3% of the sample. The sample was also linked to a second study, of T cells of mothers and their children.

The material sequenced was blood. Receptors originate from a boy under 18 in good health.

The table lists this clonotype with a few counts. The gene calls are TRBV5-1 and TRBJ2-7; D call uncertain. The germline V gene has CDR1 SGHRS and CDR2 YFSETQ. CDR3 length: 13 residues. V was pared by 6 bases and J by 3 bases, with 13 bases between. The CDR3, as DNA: TGCGCCAGCAAGGCTGACGGAGTCTACGAGCAGTACTTC. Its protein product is CASKADGVYEQYF.

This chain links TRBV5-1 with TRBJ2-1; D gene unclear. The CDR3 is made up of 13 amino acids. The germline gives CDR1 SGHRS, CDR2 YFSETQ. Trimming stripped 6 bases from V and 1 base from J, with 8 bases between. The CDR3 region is CASIAPSYNEQFF. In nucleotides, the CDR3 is TGCGCCAGCATCGCTCCTTCCTACAATGAGCAGTTCTTC. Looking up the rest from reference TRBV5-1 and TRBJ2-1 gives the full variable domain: KAGVTQTPRYLIKTRGQQVTLSCSPISGHRSVSWYQQTPGQGLQFLFEYFSETQRNKGNFPGRFSGRQFSNSRSEMNVSTLELGDSALYLCASIAPSYNEQFFGPGTRLTVL.

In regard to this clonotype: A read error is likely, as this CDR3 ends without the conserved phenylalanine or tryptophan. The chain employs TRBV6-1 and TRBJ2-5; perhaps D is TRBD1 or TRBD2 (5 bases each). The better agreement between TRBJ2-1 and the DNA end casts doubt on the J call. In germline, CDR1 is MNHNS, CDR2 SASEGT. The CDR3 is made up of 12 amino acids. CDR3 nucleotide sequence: TGTGCCAGCCGATTACCCGGGGACGAGCAGTTCCTC. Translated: CASRLPGDEQFL.

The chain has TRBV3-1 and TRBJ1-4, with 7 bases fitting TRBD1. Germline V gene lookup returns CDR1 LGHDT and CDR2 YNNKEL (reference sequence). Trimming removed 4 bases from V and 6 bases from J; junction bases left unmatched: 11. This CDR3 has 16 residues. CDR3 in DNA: TGTGCCAGCAGCCGAGTACCGGGACAGCTCGATGAAAAACTGTTTTTT. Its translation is CASSRVPGQLDEKLFF. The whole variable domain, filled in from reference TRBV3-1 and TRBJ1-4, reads DTAVSQTPKYLVTQMGNDKSIKCEQNLGHDTMYWYKQDSKKFLKIMFSYNNKELIINETVPNRFSPKSPDKAHLNLHINSLELGDSAVYFCASSRVPGQLDEKLFFGSGTQLSVL.

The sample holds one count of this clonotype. The CDR3 nucleotides are TGTGCCACCAGTGACCGGACTAGCCCTACCCAAGAGACCCAGTACTTC. Residues: CATSDRTSPTQETQYF. V usage is TRBV24-1 and J usage is TRBJ2-1; 8 bases align to TRBD2. The end of the DNA aligns better with TRBJ2-5, so the J call may be wrong. This CDR3 has 16 residues. Germline lookup yields CDR1 KGHDR and CDR2 SFDVKD.

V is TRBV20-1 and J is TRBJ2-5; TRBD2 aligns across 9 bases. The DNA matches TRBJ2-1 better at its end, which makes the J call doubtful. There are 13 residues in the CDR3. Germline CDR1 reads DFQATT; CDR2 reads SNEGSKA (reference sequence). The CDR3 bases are TGCAGTGCCTTGGGGCTAGCGGGGAATGAGCAGTTCTTC. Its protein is CSALGLAGNEQFF.

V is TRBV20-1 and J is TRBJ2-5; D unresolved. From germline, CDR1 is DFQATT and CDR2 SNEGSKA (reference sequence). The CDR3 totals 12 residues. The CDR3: CCGAGEQETQYF. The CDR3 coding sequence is TGCTGTGGCGCAGGTGAACAAGAGACCCAGTACTTC.

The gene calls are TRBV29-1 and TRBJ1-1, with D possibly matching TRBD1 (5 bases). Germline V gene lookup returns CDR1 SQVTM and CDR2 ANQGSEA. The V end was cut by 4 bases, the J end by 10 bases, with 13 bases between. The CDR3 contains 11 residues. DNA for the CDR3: TGCAGCGTTGTGGGACTAGCGAGAGCTTTCTTT. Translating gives CSVVGLARAFF.

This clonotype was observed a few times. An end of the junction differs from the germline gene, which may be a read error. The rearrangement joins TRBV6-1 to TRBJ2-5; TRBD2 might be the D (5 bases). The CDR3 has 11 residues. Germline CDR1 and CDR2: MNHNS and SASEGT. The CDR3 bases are TGTGCCAGTAGTGAAGCGGTCTCTAACTACTTC. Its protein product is CASSEAVSNYF.

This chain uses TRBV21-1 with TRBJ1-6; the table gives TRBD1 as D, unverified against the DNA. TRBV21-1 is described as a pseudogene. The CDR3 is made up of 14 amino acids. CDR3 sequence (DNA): TGTGCCAGGGGGAAAGGACAGAGAAGCTCACCCCTCCACTTT. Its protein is CARGKGQRSSPLHF.

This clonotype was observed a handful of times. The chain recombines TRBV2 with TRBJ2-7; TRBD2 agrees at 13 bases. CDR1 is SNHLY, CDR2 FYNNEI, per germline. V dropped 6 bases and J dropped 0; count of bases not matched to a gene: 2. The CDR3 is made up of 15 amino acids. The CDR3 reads CASSGTSGVSYEQYF. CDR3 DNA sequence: TGTGCCAGCAGCGGGACTAGCGGGGTCTCCTACGAGCAGTACTTC. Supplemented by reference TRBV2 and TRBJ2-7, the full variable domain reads EPEVTQTPSHQVTQMGQEVILRCVPISNHLYFYWYRQILGQKVEFLVSFYNNEISEKSEIFDDQFSVERPDGSNFTLKIRSTKLEDSAMYFCASSGTSGVSYEQYFGPGTRLTVT.

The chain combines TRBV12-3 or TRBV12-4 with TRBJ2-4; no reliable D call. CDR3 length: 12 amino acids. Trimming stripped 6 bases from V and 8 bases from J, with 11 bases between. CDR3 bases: TGTGCCAGCAGCCCACAGACCTACATTCAGTACTTC. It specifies CASSPQTYIQYF.

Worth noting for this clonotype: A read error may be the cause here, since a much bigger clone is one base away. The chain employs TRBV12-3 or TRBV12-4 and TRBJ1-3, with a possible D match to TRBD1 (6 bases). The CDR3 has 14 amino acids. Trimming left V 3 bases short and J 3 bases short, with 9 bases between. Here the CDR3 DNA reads TGTGCCAGCAGTTTTGGGGGCTTTGGAAACACCATATATTTT. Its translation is CASSFGGFGNTIYF.